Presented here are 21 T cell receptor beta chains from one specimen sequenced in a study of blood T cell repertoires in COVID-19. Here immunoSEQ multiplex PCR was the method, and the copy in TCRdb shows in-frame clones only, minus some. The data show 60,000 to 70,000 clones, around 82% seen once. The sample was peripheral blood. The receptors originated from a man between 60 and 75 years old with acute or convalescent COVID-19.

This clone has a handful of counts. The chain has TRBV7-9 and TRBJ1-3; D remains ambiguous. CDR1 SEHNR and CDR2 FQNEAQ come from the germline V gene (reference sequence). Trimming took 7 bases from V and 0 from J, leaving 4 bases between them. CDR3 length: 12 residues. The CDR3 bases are TGTGCCAGCACCTACTCTGGAAACACCATATATTTT. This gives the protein CASTYSGNTIYF.

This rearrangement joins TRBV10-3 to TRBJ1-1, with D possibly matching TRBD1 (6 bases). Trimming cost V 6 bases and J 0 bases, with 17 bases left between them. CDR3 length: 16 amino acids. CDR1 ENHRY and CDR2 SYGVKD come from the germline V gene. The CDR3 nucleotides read TGTGCCATCAGCGCCCGGCAGGGGCCCATGAACACTGAAGCTTTCTTT. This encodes CAISARQGPMNTEAFF.

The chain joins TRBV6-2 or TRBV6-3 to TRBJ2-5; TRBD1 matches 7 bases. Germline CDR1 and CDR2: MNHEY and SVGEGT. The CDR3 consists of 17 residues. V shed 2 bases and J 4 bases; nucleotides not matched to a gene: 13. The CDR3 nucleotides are TGTGCCAGCAGTTACCCCTCTGGGACAGCCGGAAGAGAGACCCAGTACTTC. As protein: CASSYPSGTAGRETQYF.

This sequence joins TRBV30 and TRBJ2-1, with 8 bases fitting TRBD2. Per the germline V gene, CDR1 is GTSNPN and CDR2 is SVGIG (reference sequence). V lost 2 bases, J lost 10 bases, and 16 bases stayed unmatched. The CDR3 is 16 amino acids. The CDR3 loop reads CAWSPPGLGGAREQFF. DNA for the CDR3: TGTGCCTGGAGTCCACCGGGACTAGGAGGGGCGAGGGAGCAGTTCTTC. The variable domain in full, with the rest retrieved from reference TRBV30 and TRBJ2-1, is SQTIHQWPATLVQPVGSPLSLECTVEGTSNPNLYWYRQAAGRGLQLLFYSVGIGQISSEVPQNLSASRPQDRQFILSSKKLLLSDSGFYLCAWSPPGLGGAREQFFGPGTRLTVL.

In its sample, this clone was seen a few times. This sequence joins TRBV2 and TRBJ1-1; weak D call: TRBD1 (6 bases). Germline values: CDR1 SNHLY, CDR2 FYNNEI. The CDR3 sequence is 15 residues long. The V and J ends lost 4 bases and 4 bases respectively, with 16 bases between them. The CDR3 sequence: CASSADRQRSTEAFF. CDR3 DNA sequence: TGTGCCAGCAGTGCCGACAGGCAACGGAGCACTGAAGCTTTCTTT.

The CDR3 loop reads CATSRGMTGGEETQYF. Here the CDR3 DNA reads TGTGCCACCAGCAGAGGCATGACAGGGGGTGAAGAGACCCAGTACTTC. The chain joins TRBV15 to TRBJ2-5; TRBD1 agrees at 9 bases. The CDR3 runs 16 residues. The germline CDR1 and CDR2 sequences are LNHNV and YYDKDF (reference sequence). J lost 3 bases, V lost 1 base, and 6 bases had no gene match.

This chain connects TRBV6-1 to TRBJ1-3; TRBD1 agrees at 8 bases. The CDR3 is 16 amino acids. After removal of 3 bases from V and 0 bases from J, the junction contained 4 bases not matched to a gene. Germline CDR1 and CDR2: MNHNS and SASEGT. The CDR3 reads CASSDYDRGSGNTIYF. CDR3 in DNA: TGTGCCAGCAGTGATTACGACAGGGGCTCTGGAAACACCATATATTTT.

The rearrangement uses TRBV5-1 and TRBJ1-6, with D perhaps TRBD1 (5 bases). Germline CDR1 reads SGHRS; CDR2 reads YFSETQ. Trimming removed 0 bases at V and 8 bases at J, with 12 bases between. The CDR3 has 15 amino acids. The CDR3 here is CASSLDAREYSPLHF. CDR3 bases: TGCGCCAGCAGCTTGGACGCCAGGGAATATTCACCCCTCCACTTT. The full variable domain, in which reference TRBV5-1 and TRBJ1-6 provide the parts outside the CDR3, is KAGVTQTPRYLIKTRGQQVTLSCSPISGHRSVSWYQQTPGQGLQFLFEYFSETQRNKGNFPGRFSGRQFSNSRSEMNVSTLELGDSALYLCASSLDAREYSPLHFGNGTRLTVT.

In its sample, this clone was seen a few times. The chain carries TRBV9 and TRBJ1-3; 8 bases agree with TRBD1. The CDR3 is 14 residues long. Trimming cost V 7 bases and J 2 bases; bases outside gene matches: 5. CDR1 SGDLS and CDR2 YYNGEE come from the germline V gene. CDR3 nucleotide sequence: TGTGCCAGCGGGTCGACAGGGGCTGGAAACACCATATATTTT. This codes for CASGSTGAGNTIYF.

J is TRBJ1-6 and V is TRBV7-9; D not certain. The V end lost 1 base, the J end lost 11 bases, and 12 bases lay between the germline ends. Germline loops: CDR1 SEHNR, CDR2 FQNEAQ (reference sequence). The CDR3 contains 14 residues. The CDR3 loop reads CASSLESKSAPLHF. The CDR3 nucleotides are TGTGCCAGCAGCTTAGAGTCAAAGTCGGCACCCCTCCACTTT. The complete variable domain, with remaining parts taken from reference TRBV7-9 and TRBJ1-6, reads DTGVSQNPRHKITKRGQNVTFRCDPISEHNRLYWYRQTLGQGPEFLTYFQNEAQLEKSRLLSDRFSAERPKGSFSTLEIQRTEQGDSAMYLCASSLESKSAPLHFGNGTRLTVT.

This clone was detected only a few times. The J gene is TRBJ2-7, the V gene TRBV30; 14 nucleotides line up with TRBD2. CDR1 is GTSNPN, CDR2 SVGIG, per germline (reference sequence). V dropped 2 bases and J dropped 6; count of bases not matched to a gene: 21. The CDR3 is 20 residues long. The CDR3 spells CAWSPRKLPRLAGGPGEQYF. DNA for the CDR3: TGTGCCTGGAGTCCAAGAAAACTCCCCCGACTAGCGGGGGGGCCGGGCGAGCAGTACTTC.

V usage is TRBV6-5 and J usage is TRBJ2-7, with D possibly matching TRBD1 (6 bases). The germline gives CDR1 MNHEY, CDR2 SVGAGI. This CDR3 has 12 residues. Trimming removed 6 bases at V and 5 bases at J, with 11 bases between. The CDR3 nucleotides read TGTGCCAGCAGGGCAGGGGCCCACGAGCAGTACTTC. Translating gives CASRAGAHEQYF.

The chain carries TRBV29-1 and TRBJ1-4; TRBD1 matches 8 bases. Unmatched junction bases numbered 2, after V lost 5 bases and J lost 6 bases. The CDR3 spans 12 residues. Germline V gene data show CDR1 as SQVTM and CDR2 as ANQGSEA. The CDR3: CSVQGAHEKLFF. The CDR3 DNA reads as TGCAGCGTTCAGGGGGCGCATGAAAAACTGTTTTTT.

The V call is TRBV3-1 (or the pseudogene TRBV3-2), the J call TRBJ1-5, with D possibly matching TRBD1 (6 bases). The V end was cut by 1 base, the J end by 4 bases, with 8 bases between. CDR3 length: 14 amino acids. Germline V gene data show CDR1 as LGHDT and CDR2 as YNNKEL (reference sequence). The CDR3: CASSQGQANQPQHF. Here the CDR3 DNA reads TGTGCCAGCAGCCAAGGACAGGCTAATCAGCCCCAGCATTTT.

CDR3 sequence (DNA): TGTGCCAGCAGTTGGGGCGACTATGGCTACACCTTC. It translates to CASSWGDYGYTF. The chain links TRBV12-3 or TRBV12-4 to TRBJ1-2; weak D call: TRBD1 (5 bases). CDR3 length equals 12 residues. V was clipped by 4 bases and J by 3 bases, with 6 bases between them.

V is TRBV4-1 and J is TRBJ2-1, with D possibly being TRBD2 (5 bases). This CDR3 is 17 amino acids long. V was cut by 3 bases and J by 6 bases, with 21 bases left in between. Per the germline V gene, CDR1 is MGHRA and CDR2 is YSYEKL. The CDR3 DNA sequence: TGCGCCAGCAGCCAGGACCCCACTAGTATGGGTCCCAATGAGCAGTTCTTC. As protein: CASSQDPTSMGPNEQFF.

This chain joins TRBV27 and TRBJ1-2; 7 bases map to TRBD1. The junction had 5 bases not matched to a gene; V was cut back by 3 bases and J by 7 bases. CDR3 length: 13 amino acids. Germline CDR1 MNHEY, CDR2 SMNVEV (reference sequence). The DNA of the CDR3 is TGTGCCAGCAGTTTGGAGGGGGCGGGTGGCTACACCTTC. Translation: CASSLEGAGGYTF.

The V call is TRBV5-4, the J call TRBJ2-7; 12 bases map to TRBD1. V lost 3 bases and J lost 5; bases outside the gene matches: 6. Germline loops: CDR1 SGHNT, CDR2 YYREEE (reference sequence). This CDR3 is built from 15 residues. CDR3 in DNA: TGTGCCAGCAGCTCCCAGGGACAGGGGGCGAACGAGCAGTACTTC. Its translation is CASSSQGQGANEQYF.

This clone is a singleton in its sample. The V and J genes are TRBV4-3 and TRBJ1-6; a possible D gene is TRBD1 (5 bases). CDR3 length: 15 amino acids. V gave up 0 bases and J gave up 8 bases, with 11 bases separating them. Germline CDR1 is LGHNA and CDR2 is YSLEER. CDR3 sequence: CASSQEMTVYSPLHF. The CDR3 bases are TGCGCCAGCAGCCAAGAAATGACAGTTTATTCACCCCTCCACTTT.

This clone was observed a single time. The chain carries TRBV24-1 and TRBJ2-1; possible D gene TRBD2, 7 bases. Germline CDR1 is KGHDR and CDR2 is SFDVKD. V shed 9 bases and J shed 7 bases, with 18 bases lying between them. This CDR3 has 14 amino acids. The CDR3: CATGIGGGPNEQFF. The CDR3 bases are TGTGCCACCGGGATAGGGGGGGGTCCAAATGAGCAGTTCTTC.

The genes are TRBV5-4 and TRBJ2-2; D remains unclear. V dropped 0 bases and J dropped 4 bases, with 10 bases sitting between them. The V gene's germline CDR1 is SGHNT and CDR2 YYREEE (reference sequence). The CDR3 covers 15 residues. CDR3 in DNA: TGTGCCAGCAGCTTGGTATCCCCTACCACCGGGGAGCTGTTTTTT. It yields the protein CASSLVSPTTGELFF.